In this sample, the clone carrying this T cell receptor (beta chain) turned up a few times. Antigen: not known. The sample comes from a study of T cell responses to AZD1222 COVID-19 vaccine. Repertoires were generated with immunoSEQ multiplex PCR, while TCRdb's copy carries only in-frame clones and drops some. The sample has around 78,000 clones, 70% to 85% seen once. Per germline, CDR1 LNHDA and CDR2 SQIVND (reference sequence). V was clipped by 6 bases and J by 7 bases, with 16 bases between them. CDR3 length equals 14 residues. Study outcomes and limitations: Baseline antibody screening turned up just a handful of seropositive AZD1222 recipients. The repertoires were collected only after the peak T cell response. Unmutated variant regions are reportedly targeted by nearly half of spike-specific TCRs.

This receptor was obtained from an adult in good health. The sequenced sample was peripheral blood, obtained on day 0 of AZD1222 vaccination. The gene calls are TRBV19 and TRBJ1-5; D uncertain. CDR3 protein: CASRNPRFRQPQHF. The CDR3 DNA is TGTGCCAGTAGGAACCCCCGCTTCAGGCAGCCCCAGCATTTT.